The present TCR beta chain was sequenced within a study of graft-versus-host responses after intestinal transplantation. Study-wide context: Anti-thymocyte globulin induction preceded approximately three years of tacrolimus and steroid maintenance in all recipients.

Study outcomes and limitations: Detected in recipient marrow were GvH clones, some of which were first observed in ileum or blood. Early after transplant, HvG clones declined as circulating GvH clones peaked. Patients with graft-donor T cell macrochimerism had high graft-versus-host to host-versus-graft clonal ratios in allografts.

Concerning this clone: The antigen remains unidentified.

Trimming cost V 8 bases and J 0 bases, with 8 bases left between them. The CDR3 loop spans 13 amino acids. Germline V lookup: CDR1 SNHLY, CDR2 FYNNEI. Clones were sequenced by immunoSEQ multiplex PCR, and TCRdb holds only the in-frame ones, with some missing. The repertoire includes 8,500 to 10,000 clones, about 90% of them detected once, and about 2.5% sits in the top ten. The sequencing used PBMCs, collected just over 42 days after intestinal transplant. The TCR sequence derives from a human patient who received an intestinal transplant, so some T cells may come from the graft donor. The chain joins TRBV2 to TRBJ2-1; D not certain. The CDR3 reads CASLPGSYNEQFF. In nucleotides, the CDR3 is TGTGCCAGCTTACCCGGCTCCTACAATGAGCAGTTCTTC.